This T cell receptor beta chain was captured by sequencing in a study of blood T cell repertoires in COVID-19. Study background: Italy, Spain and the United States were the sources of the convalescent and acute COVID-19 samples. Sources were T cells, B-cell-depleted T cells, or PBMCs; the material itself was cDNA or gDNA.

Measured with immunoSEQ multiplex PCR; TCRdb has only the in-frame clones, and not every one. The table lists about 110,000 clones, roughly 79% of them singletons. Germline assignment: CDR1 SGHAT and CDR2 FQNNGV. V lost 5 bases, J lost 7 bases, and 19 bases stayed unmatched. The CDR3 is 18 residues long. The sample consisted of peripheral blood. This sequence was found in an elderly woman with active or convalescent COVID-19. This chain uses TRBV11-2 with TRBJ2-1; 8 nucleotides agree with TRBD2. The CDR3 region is CASSTLAGLPRGPNEQFF. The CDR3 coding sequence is TGTGCCAGCAGCACGTTAGCGGGACTCCCGAGAGGCCCAAATGAGCAGTTCTTC. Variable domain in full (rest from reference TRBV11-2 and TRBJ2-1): EAGVAQSPRYKIIEKRQSVAFWCNPISGHATLYWYQQILGQGPKLLIQFQNNGVVDDSQLPKDRFSAERLKGVDSTLKIQPAKLEDSAVYLCASSTLAGLPRGPNEQFFGPGTRLTVL.